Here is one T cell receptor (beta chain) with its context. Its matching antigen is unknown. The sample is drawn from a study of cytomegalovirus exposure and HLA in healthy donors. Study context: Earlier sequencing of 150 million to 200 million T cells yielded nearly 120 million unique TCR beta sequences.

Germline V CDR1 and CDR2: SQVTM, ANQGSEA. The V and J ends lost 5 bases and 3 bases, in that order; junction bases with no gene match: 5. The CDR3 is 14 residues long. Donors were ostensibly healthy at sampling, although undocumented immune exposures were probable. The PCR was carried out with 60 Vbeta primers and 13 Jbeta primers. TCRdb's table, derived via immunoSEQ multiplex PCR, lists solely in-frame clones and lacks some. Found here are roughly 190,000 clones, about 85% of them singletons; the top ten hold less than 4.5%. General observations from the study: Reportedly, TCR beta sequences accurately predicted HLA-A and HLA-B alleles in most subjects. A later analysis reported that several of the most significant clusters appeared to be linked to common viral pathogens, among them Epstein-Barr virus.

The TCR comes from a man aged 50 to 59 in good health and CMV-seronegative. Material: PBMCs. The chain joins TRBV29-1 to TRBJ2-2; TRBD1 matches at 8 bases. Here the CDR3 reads CSVLDRGYTGELFF. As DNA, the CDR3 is TGCAGCGTTTTAGACAGGGGTTACACCGGGGAGCTGTTTTTT.